These 14 T cell receptor beta chains were sequenced from one sample in a study of beta chain features in type 1 diabetes (dated 2018 in TCRdb). Libraries were made using the immunoSEQ multiplex PCR assay. All of the isolated RNA was reverse transcribed with the High Capacity cDNA Reverse Transcription Kit, so expressed TCRB transcripts were sequenced. This immuneACCESS table, as held by TCRdb, lists in-frame sequences with V and J called but not all clones. Of the missing ones, under half trace to an unresolved V gene in checked studies; the others have no known cause. For this sample there are about 340,000 clones; under 8.5% appear just once. Less than 0.45% of the sample comes from the top ten. The specimen was central memory CD4+ T cells from blood. Every receptor here comes from a woman aged 18-29 years in good health.

The chain has TRBV5-1 and TRBJ2-6; 8 bases are a match to TRBD1. Germline V gene lookup returns CDR1 SGHRS and CDR2 YFSETQ. The ends lost 0 bases at V and 0 bases at J; junction bases unmatched: 11. The CDR3 spans 20 residues. CDR3 DNA: TGCGCCAGCAGCTTGGCGGGTGAAGGGACAGGAGTCTCTGGGGCCAACGTCCTGACTTTC. Amino acids: CASSLAGEGTGVSGANVLTF. Combining the CDR3 with reference TRBV5-1 and TRBJ2-6 gives the whole variable domain KAGVTQTPRYLIKTRGQQVTLSCSPISGHRSVSWYQQTPGQGLQFLFEYFSETQRNKGNFPGRFSGRQFSNSRSEMNVSTLELGDSALYLCASSLAGEGTGVSGANVLTFGAGSRLTVL.

Only a few counts were recorded for this clone. The chain is built from TRBV5-6 and TRBJ2-3; tentative D call: TRBD2 (6 bases). Trimming shortened V by 0 bases and J by 6 bases, and 8 bases separated the two germline ends. CDR1 is SGHDT and CDR2 is YYEEEE in the germline V gene. CDR3 length equals 13 residues. The CDR3 nucleotides read TGTGCCAGCAGCTTGGGGGACTCTGATACGCAGTATTTT. It is translated as CASSLGDSDTQYF.

The chain links TRBV2 to TRBJ2-7, with 7 positions matching TRBD1. Germline trimming cut 6 bases from V and 2 bases from J; bases unmatched to any gene: 7. This CDR3 spans 14 amino acids. CDR1 and CDR2 (germline): SNHLY, FYNNEI. The DNA for the CDR3 is TGTGCCAGCAGAACCGACAGGGTAGCCTACGAGCAGTACTTC. Its protein is CASRTDRVAYEQYF. Supplemented by reference TRBV2 and TRBJ2-7, the full variable domain reads EPEVTQTPSHQVTQMGQEVILRCVPISNHLYFYWYRQILGQKVEFLVSFYNNEISEKSEIFDDQFSVERPDGSNFTLKIRSTKLEDSAMYFCASRTDRVAYEQYFGPGTRLTVT.

The chain combines TRBV18 with TRBJ2-5; D is unclear. The CDR3 contains 13 residues. V lost 3 bases, J lost 2 bases, and 7 bases lay in between. CDR1 and CDR2 (germline): KGHSH, LQKENI. CDR3 DNA: TGTGCCAGCTCACCGCAAAATCAAGAGACCCAGTACTTC. It translates to CASSPQNQETQYF.

The CDR3 is CASSDGGGNQPQHF. The CDR3 bases are TGTGCCAGCAGCGACGGCGGGGGAAATCAGCCCCAGCATTTT. This chain joins TRBV7-2 and TRBJ1-5, with D possibly matching TRBD1 (5 bases). The length of the CDR3 is 14 residues. CDR1 SGHTA and CDR2 FQGNSA come from the germline V gene. The V and J ends lost 5 bases and 4 bases respectively, with 12 bases between them.

For this clone: The junction does not match germline at one end; this may be a read error. The rearrangement uses TRBV5-4 and TRBJ2-7; 8 bases are shared with TRBD1. CDR3 size: 16 residues. Germline assignment: CDR1 SGHNT and CDR2 YYREEE (reference sequence). CDR3 residues: CASSTDRETVSHEQYF. CDR3 bases: TGTGCCAGCAGCACGGACAGGGAGACCGTCTCCCACGAGCAGTACTTC.

The rearrangement joins TRBV10-2 to TRBJ2-5; 8 bases are shared with TRBD1. Per the germline V gene, CDR1 is WSHSY and CDR2 is SAAADI. The trim removed 7 bases at V and 4 bases at J, leaving 11 bases unmatched. There are 15 residues in the CDR3. The DNA for the CDR3 is TGCGCCAGCACAAACACCGGGACAGGAGTAGAGACCCAGTACTTC. Translation: CASTNTGTGVETQYF.

The rearrangement uses TRBV7-8 and TRBJ2-7, with D unclear. The germline V gene encodes CDR1 SGHVS and CDR2 FQNEAQ. Between the trimmed V and J ends, which lost 1 base and 5 bases, there was a span of 6 bases. The CDR3 has 12 amino acids. The CDR3 coding sequence is TGTGCCAGCAGCTTAGACCGGGACGAGCAGTACTTC. As protein: CASSLDRDEQYF.

The rearrangement joins TRBV7-9 to TRBJ2-7; D gene ambiguous. V lost 0 bases and J lost 7, with 7 bases in between. The CDR3 consists of 12 residues. Germline V gives CDR1 SEHNR, CDR2 FQNEAQ (reference sequence). CDR3 residues: CASSLAGMEQYF. CDR3 nucleotide sequence: TGTGCCAGCAGCTTAGCAGGGATGGAGCAGTACTTC.

The gene calls are TRBV7-8 and TRBJ2-5, with unresolved D. The germline CDR1 and CDR2 sequences are SGHVS and FQNEAQ. Trimming stripped 2 bases from V and 0 bases from J, with 7 bases between. CDR3 length equals 14 residues. In DNA, the CDR3 is TGTGCCAGCAGCTTATATAGATACCAAGAGACCCAGTACTTC. This encodes CASSLYRYQETQYF.

This clone was seen a few times. The V gene is TRBV23-1, the J gene TRBJ2-1, with D possibly called TRBD1 or TRBD2 (6 bases each). TRBV23-1 is annotated as an ORF whose role is uncertain. The germline V and J ends were trimmed by 10 bases and 10 bases, with 17 bases remaining between them. The CDR3 extends over 12 amino acids. CDR3 in DNA: TGCGCCACTAAGGTGAGGGGGGCCGAGCAGTTCTTC. Translated, it gives CATKVRGAEQFF.

The V and J genes are TRBV10-3 and TRBJ2-5; D may match TRBD1 or TRBD2 (5 bases each). CDR1 and CDR2 (germline): ENHRY, SYGVKD. This CDR3 is built from 13 residues. Deletions cut 6 bases from V and 2 bases from J, with 10 bases between. Written as DNA, the CDR3 is TGTGCCATCAGACCGGGACCACAAGAGACCCAGTACTTC. Protein product: CAIRPGPQETQYF.

This clone was observed a handful of times. The V gene is TRBV4-3, the J gene TRBJ1-2; D gene uncertain. V was clipped by 4 bases and J by 0 bases, with 15 bases between them. The CDR3 spans 16 residues. The germline gives CDR1 LGHNA, CDR2 YSLEER. In nucleotides, the CDR3 is TGCGCCAGCAGCCTTAGCCAAGGACCGACTAACTATGGCTACACCTTC. Amino acids: CASSLSQGPTNYGYTF.

This clone turned up a few times. The V gene is TRBV7-9, the J gene TRBJ2-3; either TRBD1 or TRBD2 may supply D (6 bases each). Trimming pared 8 bases from V and 2 bases from J, leaving 17 bases between. The germline CDR1 and CDR2 sequences are SEHNR and FQNEAQ (reference sequence). The CDR3 length is 15 residues. In nucleotides, the CDR3 is TGTGCCAGCGAGGAGGGGCGGGACAACACAGATACGCAGTATTTT. Its protein product is CASEEGRDNTDTQYF.